Each of the 28 T cell receptor beta chains below was sequenced from the same sample in a study of response to subunit inactivated influenza vaccine. In TCRdb, the RT-PCR reads were re-called with MiXCR into one record per CDR3 protein. The table includes about 620,000 distinct CDR3 sequences, 12% detected once. Sequencing used PBMCs from blood, obtained on the day of vaccination. All receptors derive from a middle-aged man who received an inactivated influenza vaccine.

In its sample, this clonotype was seen many times. The chain couples TRBV12-3 or TRBV12-4 to TRBJ2-1; either TRBD1 or TRBD2 may fit D (5 bases each). Trimming stripped 7 bases from V and 0 bases from J, with 13 bases between. The CDR3 loop spans 15 amino acids. The CDR3, as DNA: TGTGCCAGCACCACCGGGACCACCTCCTACAATGAGCAGTTCTTC. Translating it yields CASTTGTTSYNEQFF.

This rearrangement joins TRBV6-1 to TRBJ1-5, with D perhaps matching TRBD1 (5 bases). CDR3 size: 13 residues. Trimming removed 6 bases at V and 10 bases at J, with 16 bases between. CDR1 MNHNS and CDR2 SASEGT come from the germline V gene. CDR3 amino acids: CASSRGAGSPQHF. In DNA, the CDR3 is TGTGCCAGCAGCCGCGGGGCGGGCTCACCCCAGCATTTT.

The chain links TRBV27 to TRBJ2-1; possible D gene TRBD2, 6 bases. Germline V gene lookup returns CDR1 MNHEY and CDR2 SMNVEV (reference sequence). V lost 0 bases and J 0 bases, leaving 12 bases between the germline ends. The CDR3 runs 17 residues. In DNA, the CDR3 is TGTGCCAGCAGTTTATCTACGCGGGGAAGCTCCTACAATGAGCAGTTCTTC. Protein: CASSLSTRGSSYNEQFF.

This clonotype was seen many times. The rearrangement links TRBV12-3 or TRBV12-4 to TRBJ2-7; 7 bases line up with TRBD2. The V and J ends lost 6 bases and 2 bases, in that order; junction bases with no gene match: 7. This CDR3 spans 14 amino acids. This CDR3 reads CASSSPGGTYEQYF. The CDR3 DNA is TGTGCCAGCAGCTCACCGGGAGGAACCTACGAGCAGTACTTC.

This clonotype was observed once. The rearrangement joins TRBV20-1 to TRBJ2-1, with D perhaps given as TRBD1 or TRBD2 (5 bases each). Germline V gene sequence: CDR1 DFQATT, CDR2 SNEGSKA (reference sequence). Trimming took 0 bases from V and 8 from J, leaving 17 bases between them. CDR3 length: 15 amino acids. This CDR3 is CSARDPAQRGYEQFF. The CDR3 coding sequence is TGCAGTGCTAGAGATCCAGCCCAACGGGGCTATGAGCAGTTCTTC.

This chain connects TRBV11-2 to TRBJ1-1, with 10 bases aligning to TRBD1. The germline V gene has CDR1 SGHAT and CDR2 FQNNGV. V dropped 1 base and J dropped 10; count of bases not matched to a gene: 9. The CDR3 sequence is 15 residues long. CDR3 sequence reads: CASSLVRDRGRVAFF. Written as DNA, the CDR3 is TGTGCCAGCAGCTTAGTCCGGGACAGGGGTAGGGTAGCTTTCTTT.

The V call is TRBV2, the J call TRBJ2-7; 8 nucleotides line up with TRBD1. The CDR3 has 15 amino acids. Germline CDR1 SNHLY, CDR2 FYNNEI. After removal of 6 bases from V and 5 bases from J, the junction contained 12 bases not matched to a gene. DNA of the CDR3: TGTGCCAGCAGGACCCGGACAGGGAGTGGGGACGAGCAGTACTTC. Its protein is CASRTRTGSGDEQYF.

This clonotype has a count of ten or more. The V gene is TRBV7-8, the J gene TRBJ2-1; possibly TRBD1 for D (7 bases). The CDR3 contains 18 residues. The germline V gene has CDR1 SGHVS and CDR2 FQNEAQ. Deletions cut 5 bases from V and 0 bases from J, with 20 bases between. The CDR3 loop is CASSAGGLAEFSYNEQFF. CDR3 coding DNA: TGTGCCAGCAGCGCAGGGGGTTTAGCGGAGTTCTCCTACAATGAGCAGTTCTTC.

In its sample, this clonotype was seen many times. The chain is built from TRBV27 and TRBJ2-1, with 11 bases identical to TRBD1. Germline CDR1 and CDR2: MNHEY and SMNVEV (reference sequence). The V and J ends lost 6 bases and 6 bases, in that order; junction bases with no gene match: 4. CDR3 size: 14 residues. CDR3 DNA: TGTGCCAGCAGCGGGGACAGGGGGGGCAATGAGCAGTTCTTC. It codes for CASSGDRGGNEQFF.

This clonotype was observed many times. This chain connects TRBV6-4 to TRBJ2-1; 12 bases are a match to TRBD2. V was pared by 4 bases and J by 5 bases, with 3 bases of the junction left unmatched. CDR1 MRHNA and CDR2 SNTAGT come from the germline V gene. The CDR3 is 15 residues long. CDR3 sequence: CASSAGLAGNNEQFF. The CDR3 nucleotides read TGTGCCAGCAGTGCCGGACTAGCGGGAAACAATGAGCAGTTCTTC.

Concerning this clonotype: One end of the junction fails to match germline, which may point to a read error. The chain employs TRBV30 and TRBJ1-4; D is undetermined. The CDR3 has 12 residues. Germline V gene sequence: CDR1 GTSNPN, CDR2 SVGIG (reference sequence). CDR3 amino acids: CAWSVIPPTINF. CDR3 bases: TGTGCCTGGAGTGTCATACCGCCGACCATAAATTTT. Supplemented by reference TRBV30 and TRBJ1-4, the full variable domain reads SQTIHQWPATLVQPVGSPLSLECTVEGTSNPNLYWYRQAAGRGLQLLFYSVGIGQISSEVPQNLSASRPQDRQFILSSKKLLLSDSGFYLCAWSVIPPTINFGSGTQLSVL.

V gene TRBV6-5 combines with J gene TRBJ1-2; tentatively, D is TRBD1 (5 bases). This CDR3 is 16 amino acids long. Trimming shortened V by 2 bases and J by 1 base, and 14 bases separated the two germline ends. Germline CDR1 is MNHEY and CDR2 is SVGAGI. CDR3 in DNA: TGTGCCAGCAGTTACGCAGAAACGGGGCTTAACTATGGCTACACCTTC. Protein sequence: CASSYAETGLNYGYTF.

V and J are TRBV7-6 and TRBJ2-3; a possible D gene is TRBD1 (6 bases). The CDR3 is 15 amino acids. In germline, CDR1 is SGHVS, CDR2 FNYEAQ. V lost 4 bases and J lost 0, with 11 bases in between. The CDR3 DNA is TGTGCCAGCAGCTCCTGGACAGCTAGCACAGATACGCAGTATTTT. Its translation: CASSSWTASTDTQYF.

This clonotype appeared a few times. The chain recombines TRBV20-1 with TRBJ1-2; TRBD1 agrees at 10 bases. CDR3 length equals 14 residues. The V and J ends lost 6 bases and 2 bases, in that order; junction bases with no gene match: 6. The germline V gene encodes CDR1 DFQATT and CDR2 SNEGSKA (reference sequence). This CDR3 reads CSAPRTGGNYGYTF. CDR3 nucleotide sequence: TGCAGTGCCCCGAGGACAGGGGGAAACTATGGCTACACCTTC.

The chain employs TRBV7-2 and TRBJ2-7; a weak D match, TRBD2 (7 bases). Germline loops: CDR1 SGHTA, CDR2 FQGNSA. The CDR3 runs to 16 residues. Trimming removed 6 bases at V and 2 bases at J, with 20 bases between. The CDR3, as DNA: TGTGCCAGCAGGGGGGGGCGCGGCGGGGAAACCTACGAGCAGTACTTC. It yields the protein CASRGGRGGETYEQYF. Full variable domain (rest looked up from reference TRBV7-2 and TRBJ2-7): GAGVSQSPSNKVTEKGKDVELRCDPISGHTALYWYRQSLGQGLEFLIYFQGNSAPDKSGLPSDRFSAERTGGSVSTLTIQRTQQEDSAVYLCASRGGRGGETYEQYFGPGTRLTVT.

This clonotype came up many times. The genes are TRBV28 and TRBJ2-7, with TRBD1 matching over 8 bases. The CDR3 sequence is 14 residues long. V was pared by 7 bases and J by 2 bases, with 7 bases of the junction left unmatched. The V gene's germline CDR1 is MDHEN and CDR2 SYDVKM. The DNA of the CDR3 is TGTGCCAGCACCCGGGACAGGTGGGCCTACGAGCAGTACTTC. It specifies CASTRDRWAYEQYF.

This chain uses TRBV6-2 or TRBV6-3 with TRBJ1-1; D is perhaps TRBD1 (6 bases). Germline assignment: CDR1 MNHEY and CDR2 SVGEGT. Trimming shortened V by 0 bases and J by 1 base, and 9 bases separated the two germline ends. The CDR3 contains 15 residues. For the CDR3, the DNA is TGTGCCAGCAGTTACTCTGGGGGCAGGAACACTGAAGCTTTCTTT. Translation gives CASSYSGGRNTEAFF.

In its sample, this clonotype was seen many times. The V gene is TRBV20-1, the J gene TRBJ2-4; TRBD1 matches at 8 bases. The germline CDR1 and CDR2 sequences are DFQATT and SNEGSKA (reference sequence). The CDR3 spans 14 residues. The trim removed 1 base at V and 8 bases at J, leaving 7 bases unmatched. CDR3 DNA sequence: TGCAGTGCTAGAGCCATGGACAGGGAGGACATTCAGTACTTC. Protein sequence: CSARAMDREDIQYF.

The J gene is TRBJ1-2, the V gene TRBV28; D remains ambiguous. Trimming removed 5 bases at V and 5 bases at J, with 12 bases between. This CDR3 is 13 amino acids long. From germline, CDR1 is MDHEN and CDR2 SYDVKM. The CDR3 region is CASSLRPDYGYTF. The CDR3 nucleotides are TGTGCCAGCAGTCTTAGGCCGGATTATGGCTACACCTTC.

The chain joins TRBV12-3 or TRBV12-4 to TRBJ1-5; 7 nucleotides align to TRBD1. Unmatched junction bases numbered 10, after V lost 5 bases and J lost 6 bases. CDR3 length: 15 residues. CDR3 sequence: CASSNTGEVGQPQHF. Written as DNA, the CDR3 is TGTGCCAGCAGTAACACAGGGGAGGTAGGTCAGCCCCAGCATTTT.

The chain employs TRBV11-1 and TRBJ2-7, with 8 nucleotides matching TRBD1. The CDR3 consists of 15 residues. The trim removed 4 bases at V and 3 bases at J, leaving 8 bases unmatched. The germline V gene has CDR1 SGHAT and CDR2 FQDESV (reference sequence). CDR3 sequence: CASSSGIQGVYEQYF. CDR3 DNA sequence: TGTGCCAGCAGCTCTGGAATACAGGGGGTCTACGAGCAGTACTTC.

J is TRBJ2-1 and V is TRBV5-1, with D uncertain. The V end lost 4 bases, the J end lost 2 bases, and 13 bases lay between the germline ends. The CDR3 extends over 15 amino acids. Germline-derived CDR1 and CDR2 are SGHRS and YFSETQ. The DNA for the CDR3 is TGCGCCAGCAGCCTTAGTACCTCGACCTACAATGAGCAGTTCTTC. This gives the protein CASSLSTSTYNEQFF.

This clonotype was found a few times. The V gene is TRBV10-3, the J gene TRBJ2-1; 10 bases line up with TRBD2. V lost 5 bases and J lost 9; bases outside the gene matches: 22. Germline lookup yields CDR1 ENHRY and CDR2 SYGVKD. The CDR3 has 19 residues. CDR3 nucleotides: TGTGCCATCAGTACTGCACCCCGGGGGCTAGCGGGGGCCCCGGGTGAGCAGTTCTTC. Translating gives CAISTAPRGLAGAPGEQFF.

This clonotype has more than one count but fewer than ten. The chain is built from TRBV9 and TRBJ1-5; D is undetermined. The CDR3 spans 16 residues. CDR1 is SGDLS, CDR2 YYNGEE, per germline. Trimming stripped 0 bases from V and 0 bases from J, with 10 bases between. Here the CDR3 reads CASSVGLGYSNQPQHF. The CDR3 nucleotides are TGTGCCAGCAGCGTAGGGTTGGGGTATAGCAATCAGCCCCAGCATTTT.

This clonotype was recorded many times. In DNA, the CDR3 is TGTGCCAGCAGCTTAGTCCGGCTCGGACTAGCGGGGGGGCGGTTGGATACGCAGTATTTT. Amino acids: CASSLVRLGLAGGRLDTQYF. The chain links TRBV11-2 to TRBJ2-3; TRBD2 matches at 15 bases. Germline loops: CDR1 SGHAT, CDR2 FQNNGV. The CDR3 has 20 amino acids. The trim removed 1 base at V and 6 bases at J, leaving 14 bases unmatched.

The genes are TRBV5-1 and TRBJ2-1; the D is unclear. Germline loops: CDR1 SGHRS, CDR2 YFSETQ. The V end lost 4 bases, the J end lost 0 bases, and 14 bases lay between the germline ends. CDR3 length: 16 residues. CDR3 amino acids: CASSPKGRVSYNEQFF. In DNA form, the CDR3 reads TGCGCCAGCAGCCCCAAAGGACGCGTCTCCTACAATGAGCAGTTCTTC.

This clonotype was seen ten or more times. The chain carries TRBV7-3 and TRBJ2-1; 8 positions match TRBD1. Per germline, CDR1 SGHTA and CDR2 FQGTGA. This CDR3 comprises 15 residues. The trim removed 2 bases at V and 4 bases at J, leaving 4 bases unmatched. The chain's CDR3 is CASSLQGAFYNEQFF. Here the CDR3 DNA reads TGTGCCAGCAGCTTACAGGGGGCGTTTTACAATGAGCAGTTCTTC.

In this sample, this clonotype turned up a few times. The chain combines TRBV20-1 with TRBJ1-2, with D possibly being TRBD1 (5 bases). This CDR3 is 12 amino acids long. Germline CDR1 and CDR2: DFQATT and SNEGSKA (reference sequence). Trimming pared 5 bases from V and 4 bases from J, leaving 11 bases between. CDR3 sequence: CSAEGRGYGYTF. CDR3 sequence (DNA): TGCAGTGCTGAGGGTAGGGGCTATGGCTACACCTTC.